This TCR beta chain was captured in a study of graft-versus-host responses after intestinal transplantation. Measured with immunoSEQ multiplex PCR; TCRdb has only the in-frame clones, and not every one. The sample gives approximately 46,000 clones, roughly 80% of which show up once; 0.45% to 0.55% is in the top ten. Notes on this clone: Its antigen is as yet unknown.

This TCR came from a human donor who was the organ donor for an intestinal transplant. Sample: unstimulated CD4+ T cells sorted from spleen or lymph node cells, taken before transplant.

The CDR3, as DNA: TGTGCCAGCAGCTTGGGGGGCAGGGCAATCTCCTACGAGCAGTACTTC. Its translation is CASSLGGRAISYEQYF. The chain links TRBV5-4 to TRBJ2-7, with a possible D match to TRBD1 (5 bases). Germline CDR1 SGHNT, CDR2 YYREEE (reference sequence). V lost 0 bases and J 0 bases, leaving 13 bases between the germline ends. CDR3 length: 16 residues.